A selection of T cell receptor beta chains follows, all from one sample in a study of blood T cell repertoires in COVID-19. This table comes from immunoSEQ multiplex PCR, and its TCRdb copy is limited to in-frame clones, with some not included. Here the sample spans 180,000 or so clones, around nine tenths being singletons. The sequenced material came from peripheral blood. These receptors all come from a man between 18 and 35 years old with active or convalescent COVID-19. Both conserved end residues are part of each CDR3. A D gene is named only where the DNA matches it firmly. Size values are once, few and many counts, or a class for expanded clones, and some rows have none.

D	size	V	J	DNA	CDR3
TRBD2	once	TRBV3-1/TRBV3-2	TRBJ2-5	TGTGCCAGCAGCCAAGAGTTAGCGGGGGACCCACAAGAGACCCAGTACTTC	CASSQELAGDPQETQYF
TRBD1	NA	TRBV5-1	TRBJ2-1	TGCGCCAGCAGAGGGACAGCGGCCTTTCACTGGTTCTTC	CASRGTAAFHWFF
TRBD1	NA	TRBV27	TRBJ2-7	TGTGCCAGCAGTTGGGGACAGGGGGTGGGAGAGCAGTACTTC	CASSWGQGVGEQYF
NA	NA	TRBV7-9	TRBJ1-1	TGTGCCGGGGAGCTAGGGGGGAACACTGAAGCTTTCTTT	CAGELGGNTEAFF
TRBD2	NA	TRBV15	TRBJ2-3	TGTGCCACCAGCAGAGGGACTAGCGGGGGGGCAGATACGCAGTATTTT	CATSRGTSGGADTQYF
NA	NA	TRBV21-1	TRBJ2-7	TGTGCCAGCAGGCCGACAGGGTTGAACTTC	CASRPTGLNF
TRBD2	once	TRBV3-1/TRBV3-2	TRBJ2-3	TGTGCCAGCAGCCAACGACTAGCGGGGGACCTCACAGATACGCAGTATTTT	CASSQRLAGDLTDTQYF
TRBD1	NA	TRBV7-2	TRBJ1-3	TGTGCCAGCAGCTTAGTACAGGGGGCTGGAAACACCATATATTTT	CASSLVQGAGNTIYF
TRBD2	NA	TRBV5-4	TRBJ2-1	TGTGCCAGCAGCCCAGGGACTAGCGGGATTTCCTACAATGAGCAGTTCTTC	CASSPGTSGISYNEQFF
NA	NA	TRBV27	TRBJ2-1	TGTGCCAGCAGCTCCGGACTTTCCTCCTACAATGAGCAGTTCTTC	CASSSGLSSYNEQFF
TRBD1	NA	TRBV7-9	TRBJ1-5	TGTGCCAGCAGTTCTGGACAGGGAAATCAGCCCCAGCATTTT	CASSSGQGNQPQHF
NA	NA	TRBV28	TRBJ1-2	TGTGCCAGCAGTTTAGGCCCTGTCATCTATGGCTACACCTTC	CASSLGPVIYGYTF
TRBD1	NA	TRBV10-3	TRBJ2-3	TGTGCCATCGGACAGGGGGGAGCAGATACGCAGTATTTT	CAIGQGGADTQYF
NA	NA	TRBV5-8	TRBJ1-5	TGTGCCAGCAACTTGGAGGGGAGGGCCAATCAGCCCCAGCATTTT	CASNLEGRANQPQHF
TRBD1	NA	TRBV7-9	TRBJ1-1	TGTGCCAGCAGCTTCACCCGGGACAGGCCGAACACTGAAGCTTTCTTT	CASSFTRDRPNTEAFF
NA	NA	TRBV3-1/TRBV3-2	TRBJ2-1	TGTGCCAGCAGCCAAGATCTGACACTCTCCTACAATGAGCAGTTCTTC	CASSQDLTLSYNEQFF
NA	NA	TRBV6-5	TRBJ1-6	TGTGCCAGCCAGGGGACGGAGAATTCACCCCTCCACTTT	CASQGTENSPLHF
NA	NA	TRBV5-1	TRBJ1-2	TGCGCCAGCAGCTTGGGGCCCCAGGGTTCTAACTATGGCTACACCTTC	CASSLGPQGSNYGYTF
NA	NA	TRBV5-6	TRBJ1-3	TGTGCCAGCAGCTCGGACAGCTCTGGAAACACCATATATTTT	CASSSDSSGNTIYF
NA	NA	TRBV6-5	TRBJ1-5	TGTGCCAGCGGGGACAATAGCAATCAGCCCCAGCATTTT	CASGDNSNQPQHF
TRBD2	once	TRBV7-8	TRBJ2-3	TGTGCCAGCAGCTTAGCGCGGGCTAGCGGGAGGCCTGAATGGGATACGCAGTATTTT	CASSLARASGRPEWDTQYF
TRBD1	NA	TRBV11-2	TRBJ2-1	TGTGCCAGCAGCTCGCCCCCCCCAGGGGGCGTTTGGAATGAGCAGTTCTTC	CASSSPPPGGVWNEQFF
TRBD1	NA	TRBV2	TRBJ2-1	TGTGCCAGCAGTTTATCAGGGACAGGCAATGAGCAGTTCTTC	CASSLSGTGNEQFF
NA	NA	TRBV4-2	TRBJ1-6	TGTGCCAGCAGCCAGTCACGGGATAATTCACCCCTCCACTTT	CASSQSRDNSPLHF
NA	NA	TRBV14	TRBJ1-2	TGTGCCAGCAGTCGAACTGGACTACAGCGACTATTTAGGGGTGGCTACACCTTC	CASSRTGLQRLFRGGYTF
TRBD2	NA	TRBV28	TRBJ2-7	TGTGCCAGCAGTTCGGGCCTAGCGGGCTTCTACGAGCAGTACTTC	CASSSGLAGFYEQYF
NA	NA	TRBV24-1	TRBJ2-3	TGTGCCACCAGTGATCCATCTTCCTCCAGCGGGAGCACAGATACGCAGTATTTT	CATSDPSSSSGSTDTQYF
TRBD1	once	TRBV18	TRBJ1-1	TGTGCCAGCTCACCTCAGCGACAGGGAATGGAAGCTTTCTTT	CASSPQRQGMEAFF
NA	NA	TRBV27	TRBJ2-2	TGTGCCAGCCGCCTCGGCCAGGCCGGGGAGCTGTTTTTT	CASRLGQAGELFF
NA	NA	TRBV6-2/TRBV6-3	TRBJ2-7	TGTGCCAGCAGTCTCCCCGGGACAAAGGACTACGAGCAGTACTTC	CASSLPGTKDYEQYF
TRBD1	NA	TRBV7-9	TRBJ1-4	TGTGCCAGCAGCTTCACGGGACAGGGGTTTGAAAAACTGTTTTTT	CASSFTGQGFEKLFF
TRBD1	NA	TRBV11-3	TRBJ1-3	TGTGCCAGCAGCTTCCGGTTGACAGGGGAGGACACCATATATTTT	CASSFRLTGEDTIYF
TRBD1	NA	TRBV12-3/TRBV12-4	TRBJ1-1	TGTGCCAGCAGTTGGACAGGGACTGAAGCTTTCTTT	CASSWTGTEAFF
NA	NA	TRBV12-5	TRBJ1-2	TGTGCTAGTTCACAGGAGGGGAACTATGGCTACACCTTC	CASSQEGNYGYTF
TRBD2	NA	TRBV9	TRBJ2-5	TGTGCCAGCAACCAAGGGCTAGCGGGAGAGGGAGAGACCCAGTACTTC	CASNQGLAGEGETQYF
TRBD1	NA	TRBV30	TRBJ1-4	TGTGCCTGGAGTCCTGGGACAGCAACTAATGAAAAACTGTTTTTT	CAWSPGTATNEKLFF
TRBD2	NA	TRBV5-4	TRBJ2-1	TGTGCCAGCAGCACGGGACTAGCGGGGGGCGATGAGCAGTTCTTC	CASSTGLAGGDEQFF